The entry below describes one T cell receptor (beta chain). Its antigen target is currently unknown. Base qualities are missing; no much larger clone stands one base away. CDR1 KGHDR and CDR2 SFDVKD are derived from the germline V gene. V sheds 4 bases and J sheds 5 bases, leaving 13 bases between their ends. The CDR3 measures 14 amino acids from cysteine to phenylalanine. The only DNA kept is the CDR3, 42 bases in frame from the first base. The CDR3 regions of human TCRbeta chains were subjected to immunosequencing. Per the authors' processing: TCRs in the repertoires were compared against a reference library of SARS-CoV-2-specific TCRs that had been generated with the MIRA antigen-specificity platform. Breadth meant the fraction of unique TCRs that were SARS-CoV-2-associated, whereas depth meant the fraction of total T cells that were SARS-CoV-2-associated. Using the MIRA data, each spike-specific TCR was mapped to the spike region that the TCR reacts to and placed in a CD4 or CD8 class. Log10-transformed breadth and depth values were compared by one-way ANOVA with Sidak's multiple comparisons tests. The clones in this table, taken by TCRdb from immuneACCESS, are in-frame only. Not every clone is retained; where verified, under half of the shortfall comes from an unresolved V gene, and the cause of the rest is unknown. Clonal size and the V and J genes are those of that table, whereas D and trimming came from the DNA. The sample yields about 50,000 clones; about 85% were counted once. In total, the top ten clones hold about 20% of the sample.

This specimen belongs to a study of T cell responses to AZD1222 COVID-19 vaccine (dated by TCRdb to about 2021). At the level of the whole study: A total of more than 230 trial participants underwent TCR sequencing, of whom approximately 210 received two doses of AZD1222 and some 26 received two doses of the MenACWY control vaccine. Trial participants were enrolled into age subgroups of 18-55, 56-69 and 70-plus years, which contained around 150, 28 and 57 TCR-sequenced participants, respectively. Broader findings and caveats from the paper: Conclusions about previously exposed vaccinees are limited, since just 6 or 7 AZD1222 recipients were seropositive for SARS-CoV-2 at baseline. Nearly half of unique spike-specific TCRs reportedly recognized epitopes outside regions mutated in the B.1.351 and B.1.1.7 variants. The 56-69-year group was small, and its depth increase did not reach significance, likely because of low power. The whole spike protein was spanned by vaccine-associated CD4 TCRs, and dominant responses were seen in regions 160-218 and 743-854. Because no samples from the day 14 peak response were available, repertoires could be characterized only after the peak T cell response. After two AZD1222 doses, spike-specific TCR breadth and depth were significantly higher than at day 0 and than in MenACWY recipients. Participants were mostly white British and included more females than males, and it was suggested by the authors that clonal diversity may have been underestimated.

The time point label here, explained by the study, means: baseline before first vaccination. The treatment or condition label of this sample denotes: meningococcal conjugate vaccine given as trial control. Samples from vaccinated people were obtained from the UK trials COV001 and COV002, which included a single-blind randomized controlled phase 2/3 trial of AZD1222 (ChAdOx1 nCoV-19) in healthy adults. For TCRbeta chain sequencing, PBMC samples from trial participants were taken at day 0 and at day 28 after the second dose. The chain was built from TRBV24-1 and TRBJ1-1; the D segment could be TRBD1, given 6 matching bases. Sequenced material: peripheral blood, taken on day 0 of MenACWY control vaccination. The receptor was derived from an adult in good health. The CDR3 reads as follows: CATSETGRRTEAFF. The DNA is TGTGCCACCAGTGAAACAGGGAGGAGGACTGAAGCTTTCTTT.